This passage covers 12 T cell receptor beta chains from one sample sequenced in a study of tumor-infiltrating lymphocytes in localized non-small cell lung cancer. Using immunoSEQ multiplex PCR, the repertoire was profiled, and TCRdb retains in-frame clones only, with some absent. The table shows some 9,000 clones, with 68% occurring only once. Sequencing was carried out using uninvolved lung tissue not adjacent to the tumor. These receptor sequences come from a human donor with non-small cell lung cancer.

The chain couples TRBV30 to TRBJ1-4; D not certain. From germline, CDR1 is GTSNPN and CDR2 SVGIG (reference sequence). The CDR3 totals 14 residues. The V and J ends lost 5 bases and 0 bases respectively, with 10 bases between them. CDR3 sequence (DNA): TGTGCCTGGCGCCGAAGCCCAACTAATGAAAAACTGTTTTTT. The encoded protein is CAWRRSPTNEKLFF.

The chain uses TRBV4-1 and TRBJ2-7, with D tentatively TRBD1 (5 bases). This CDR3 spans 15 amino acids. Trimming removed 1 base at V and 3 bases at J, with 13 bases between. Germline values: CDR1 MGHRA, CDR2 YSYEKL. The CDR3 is CASSQASGYIYEQYF. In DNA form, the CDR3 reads TGCGCCAGCAGCCAAGCCTCAGGGTATATCTACGAGCAGTACTTC.

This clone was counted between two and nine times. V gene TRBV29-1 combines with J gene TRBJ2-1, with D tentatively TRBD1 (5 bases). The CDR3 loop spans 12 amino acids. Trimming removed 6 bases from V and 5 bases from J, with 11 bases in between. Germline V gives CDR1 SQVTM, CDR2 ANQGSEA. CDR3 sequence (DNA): TGCAGCGTCGACAGACAAAACAATGAGCAGTTCTTC. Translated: CSVDRQNNEQFF.

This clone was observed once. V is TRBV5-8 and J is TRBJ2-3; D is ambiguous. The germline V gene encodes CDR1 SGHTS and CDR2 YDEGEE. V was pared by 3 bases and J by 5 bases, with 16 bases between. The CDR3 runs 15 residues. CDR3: CASSSLKNPRDTQYF. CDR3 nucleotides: TGTGCCAGCAGCTCTCTCAAGAACCCGAGAGATACGCAGTATTTT.

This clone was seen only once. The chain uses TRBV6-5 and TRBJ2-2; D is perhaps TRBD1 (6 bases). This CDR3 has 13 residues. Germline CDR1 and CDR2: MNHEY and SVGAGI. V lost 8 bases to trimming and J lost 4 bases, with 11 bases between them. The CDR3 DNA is TGTGCCAGCCACAGGGACCTCACCGGGGAGCTGTTTTTT. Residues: CASHRDLTGELFF.

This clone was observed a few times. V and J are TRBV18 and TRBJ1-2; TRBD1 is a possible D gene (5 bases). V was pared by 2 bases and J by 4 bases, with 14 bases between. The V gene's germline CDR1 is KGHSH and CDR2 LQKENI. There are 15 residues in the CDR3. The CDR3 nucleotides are TGTGCCAGCTCACCAGGCGGGGACTGGAGCTATGGCTACACCTTC. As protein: CASSPGGDWSYGYTF.

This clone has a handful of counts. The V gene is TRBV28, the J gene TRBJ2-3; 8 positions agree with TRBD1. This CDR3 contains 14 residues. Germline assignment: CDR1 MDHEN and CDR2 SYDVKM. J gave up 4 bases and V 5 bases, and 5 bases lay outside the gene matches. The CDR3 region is CASSLQGVSDTQYF. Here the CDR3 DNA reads TGTGCCAGCAGTCTACAGGGGGTGTCAGATACGCAGTATTTT. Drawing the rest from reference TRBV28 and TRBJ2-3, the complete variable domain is DVKVTQSSRYLVKRTGEKVFLECVQDMDHENMFWYRQDPGLGLRLIYFSYDVKMKEKGDIPEGYSVSREKKERFSLILESASTNQTSMYLCASSLQGVSDTQYFGPGTRLTVL.

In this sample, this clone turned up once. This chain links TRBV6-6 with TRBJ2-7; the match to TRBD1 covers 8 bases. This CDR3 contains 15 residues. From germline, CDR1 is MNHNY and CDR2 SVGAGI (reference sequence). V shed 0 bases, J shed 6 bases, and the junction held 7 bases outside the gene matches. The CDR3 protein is CASSYSTGQGLEQYF. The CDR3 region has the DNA TGTGCCAGCAGTTACTCGACTGGACAGGGTCTCGAGCAGTACTTC.

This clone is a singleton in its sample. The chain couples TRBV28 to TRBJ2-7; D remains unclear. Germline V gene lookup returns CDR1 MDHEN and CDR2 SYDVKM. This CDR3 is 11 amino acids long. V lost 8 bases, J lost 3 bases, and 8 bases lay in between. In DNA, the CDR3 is TGTGCCAGCTTGGATGACTACGAGCAGTACTTC. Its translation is CASLDDYEQYF.

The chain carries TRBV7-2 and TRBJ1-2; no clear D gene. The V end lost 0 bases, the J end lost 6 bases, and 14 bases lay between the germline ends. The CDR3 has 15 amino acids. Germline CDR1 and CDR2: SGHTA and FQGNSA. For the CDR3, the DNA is TGTGCCAGCAGCTTAGCGGGTAGGGTTGGCCATGGCTACACCTTC. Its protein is CASSLAGRVGHGYTF.

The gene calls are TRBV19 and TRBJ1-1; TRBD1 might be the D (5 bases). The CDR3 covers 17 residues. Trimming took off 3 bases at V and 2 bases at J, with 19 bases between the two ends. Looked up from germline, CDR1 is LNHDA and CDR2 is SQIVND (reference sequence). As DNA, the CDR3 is TGTGCCAGTAGTATGTCCCCCAGCAGGGCGACAAACACTGAAGCTTTCTTT. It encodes CASSMSPSRATNTEAFF.

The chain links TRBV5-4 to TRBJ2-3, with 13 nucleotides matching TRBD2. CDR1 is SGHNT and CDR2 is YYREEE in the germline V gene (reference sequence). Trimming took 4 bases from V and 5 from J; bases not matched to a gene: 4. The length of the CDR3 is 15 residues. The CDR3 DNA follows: TGTGCCAGCAGCCGGACTAGCGGGAGAATAGATACGCAGTATTTT. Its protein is CASSRTSGRIDTQYF.